This TCR beta chain was sequenced in a study of blood T cell repertoires in COVID-19 (dated by TCRdb to between 2020 and 2021). Study-level background: Samples covering the acute and convalescent phases of COVID-19 were provided by collaborators in the United States, Italy and Spain. HLA class I and class II types, where available, came from metadata supplied by the sample provider rather than from assay-based typing. The repertoires were released in a freely available public database intended as a resource for research on the immune response to SARS-CoV-2. A de-identified subject ID, COVID-19 status, age in years and sex were almost always included in the sample metadata. The prospective study material was composed of cDNA or gDNA derived from T cells, B-cell-depleted T cells, or PBMCs. The samples were drawn from the first 160 participants of the ongoing ImmuneRACE study and from 950 to 1,500 subjects provided by 6 global collaborators. Deeply sampled blood TCRbeta repertoires from subjects exposed to, actively infected with, or recovered from COVID-19 were included in the dataset.

Collaborating institutions collected whole blood in K2EDTA tubes following their own protocols. For TCRbeta analysis, collaborator samples were shipped as frozen whole blood, as isolated PBMCs, or as DNA extracted from either sample type. The study at large found these results: Clinical and demographic metadata were provided uncurated, with the amount varying by source and participant.

The immunoSEQ Assay, a bias-controlled multiplex PCR, was used to amplify TCRbeta CDR3 regions from genomic DNA. From the authors' description of their analysis: Nucleated cell counts per sample were estimated from amplification of reference gene primers within the assay. Sequence reads were collapsed and filtered to measure the absolute abundance of every unique TCRbeta CDR3 rearrangement. For each sample, productive Simpson clonality was calculated as the square root of Simpson's diversity index over productive rearrangements. TCRdb stores this immuneACCESS table with in-frame sequences only. Part of the clones is absent; in the studies checked, under half of the shortfall reflects unresolved V genes, and no reason is known for the rest. That table gives V, J and clone size, and the DNA gave D and trimming. The sample table lists about 200,000 clones, around 87% of them with a count of one. The ten largest clones represent roughly 3% of the sample.

V loses 3 bases of germline sequence and J loses 1 base, and the interval between the two ends is 6 bases. From a lookup of the germline V gene, CDR1 and CDR2 are KGHSH and LQKENI. Its CDR3 holds 13 amino acids, cysteine through phenylalanine. Only the CDR3 portion is preserved as DNA: 39 bases, with reading frame beginning at the first base. As to this clone: Its antigen is currently not known. The input lacks base qualities; no much larger clone sits a single base away.

The source of this sequence is a man between 60 and 75 years old with acute or convalescent COVID-19. The sample comprised peripheral blood. Rearrangement joined TRBV18 to TRBJ2-5; the D gene assignment is ambiguous. The CDR3 in this case is CASSPGSQETQYF. The base sequence is TGTGCCAGCTCACCGGGCAGCCAAGAGACCCAGTACTTC.